These 6 T cell receptor beta chains originate from one sample sequenced in a study of blood T cells in healthy people across ages. A second 7 to 11 cycle PCR used barcoded and J-beta primers. MiXCR, run by TCRdb on the 5' RACE reads, gives a single entry per CDR3 protein. Among 850,000 to 1,300,000 distinct CDR3 sequences listed, roughly 45% were seen once. Sequencing was done on a sample of blood. These receptor sequences come from a woman in her fifties or sixties in good health.

This clonotype was seen a handful of times. The rearrangement links TRBV15 to TRBJ1-2, with a possible D match to TRBD1 (5 bases). Trimming took 1 base from V and 5 from J, leaving 17 bases between them. Germline values: CDR1 LNHNV, CDR2 YYDKDF (reference sequence). The length of the CDR3 is 16 residues. The CDR3 here is CATSRGAAGGRYGYTF. CDR3 coding DNA: TGTGCCACCAGCAGAGGGGCAGCTGGGGGGAGATATGGCTACACCTTC.

Only a few counts were recorded for this clonotype. This chain joins TRBV29-1 and TRBJ2-3; tentatively, D is TRBD1 or TRBD2 (5 bases each). Trimming stripped 4 bases from V and 9 bases from J, with 20 bases between. Germline loops: CDR1 SQVTM, CDR2 ANQGSEA. The length of the CDR3 is 14 residues. The CDR3 DNA reads TGCAGCGTTGCGGGACCGTTAACACCATGGACGCAGTATTTT. Its protein is CSVAGPLTPWTQYF.

Only a few counts were recorded for this clonotype. The chain recombines TRBV3-1 with TRBJ2-3, with 10 positions matching TRBD1. The CDR3 sequence is 16 residues long. V lost 1 base and J lost 4; bases outside the gene matches: 5. Germline CDR1 is LGHDT and CDR2 is YNNKEL (reference sequence). The CDR3, as DNA: TGTGCCAGCAGCCAAGGGACAGGGGGAGGTCCAGATACGCAGTATTTT. Protein: CASSQGTGGGPDTQYF.

This clonotype has a handful of counts. This chain uses TRBV9 with TRBJ2-1; 9 bases align to TRBD1. CDR1 and CDR2 from the germline V gene are SGDLS and YYNGEE. This CDR3 comprises 17 residues. V was pared by 2 bases and J by 6 bases, with 12 bases of the junction left unmatched. The CDR3 loop is CASSVRVRDRESNEQFF. In DNA form, the CDR3 reads TGTGCCAGCAGCGTGCGGGTCCGGGACAGGGAGAGCAATGAGCAGTTCTTC.

This clonotype occurred a few times. This chain joins TRBV10-3 and TRBJ2-7; 8 bases are shared with TRBD2. Germline lookup yields CDR1 ENHRY and CDR2 SYGVKD. Trimming took 8 bases from V and 3 from J; bases not matched to a gene: 3. The CDR3 runs 12 residues. CDR3 region: CAIRGGVYEQYF. The CDR3 DNA is TGTGCCATCCGGGGGGGGGTCTACGAGCAGTACTTC.

The rearrangement uses TRBV28 and TRBJ2-6; 9 bases are a match to TRBD1. The V gene's germline CDR1 is MDHEN and CDR2 SYDVKM. J lost 3 bases, V lost 6 bases, and 12 bases had no gene match. The CDR3 contains 18 residues. The CDR3 DNA is TGTGCCAGCAGACACAGGGGGCCTTCTTTGGTTGGGGCCAACGTCCTGACTTTC. It yields the protein CASRHRGPSLVGANVLTF. Together with reference TRBV28 and TRBJ2-6, the CDR3 gives the full variable domain: DVKVTQSSRYLVKRTGEKVFLECVQDMDHENMFWYRQDPGLGLRLIYFSYDVKMKEKGDIPEGYSVSREKKERFSLILESASTNQTSMYLCASRHRGPSLVGANVLTFGAGSRLTVL.